A single sample is the source of the 18 T cell receptor beta chains below, sequenced in a study of T cell responses to AZD1222 COVID-19 vaccine. Sequencing was performed with immunoSEQ multiplex PCR; in TCRdb, only in-frame clones are kept and a portion is missing. The sample includes about 28,000 clones, around 80% of them seen just once. The sample was peripheral blood, taken on day 0 of AZD1222 vaccination. These receptors were taken from an adult in good health.

The chain is built from TRBV7-2 and TRBJ1-1; a possible D gene is TRBD1 (5 bases). CDR1 is SGHTA, CDR2 FQGNSA, per germline. The CDR3 loop spans 13 amino acids. V was pared by 0 bases and J by 11 bases, with 13 bases between. CDR3 sequence (DNA): TGTGCCAGCAGCTTAGCGACCGACAGTTCGGCTTTCTTT. Translation: CASSLATDSSAFF.

J is TRBJ2-4 and V is TRBV5-1, with 9 bases identical to TRBD1. The CDR3 contains 15 residues. Germline V lookup: CDR1 SGHRS, CDR2 YFSETQ. V lost 7 bases, J lost 7 bases, and 12 bases stayed unmatched. The CDR3 DNA follows: TGCGCCAGCCAAGAACAGGGGGCGCGCGGGAACATTCAGTACTTC. Its translation is CASQEQGARGNIQYF.

The chain recombines TRBV4-2 with TRBJ1-5; 9 nucleotides align to TRBD1. Trimming cost V 3 bases and J 0 bases; bases outside gene matches: 0. Per germline, CDR1 LGHNA and CDR2 YNFKEQ. This CDR3 is 15 amino acids long. Here the CDR3 reads CASSQDRGSNQPQHF. The CDR3 nucleotides are TGTGCCAGCAGCCAGGACAGGGGTAGCAATCAGCCCCAGCATTTT.

The gene calls are TRBV12-3 or TRBV12-4 and TRBJ2-7, with D perhaps TRBD1 (6 bases). This CDR3 has 13 amino acids. V was trimmed by 6 bases and J by 3 bases, leaving 12 bases between them. The CDR3: CASRGTSFYEQYV. Written as DNA, the CDR3 is TGTGCCAGCAGGGGGACAAGCTTCTACGAGCAGTACGTC.

The gene calls are TRBV3-1 (or the pseudogene TRBV3-2) and TRBJ1-5, with unresolved D. The length of the CDR3 is 17 residues. Trimming pared 3 bases from V and 4 bases from J, leaving 19 bases between. Germline V lookup: CDR1 LGHDT, CDR2 YNNKEL (reference sequence). CDR3: CASSHSAGGLGNQPQHF. In DNA, the CDR3 is TGTGCCAGCAGCCATTCTGCGGGAGGGTTGGGGAATCAGCCCCAGCATTTT.

This clone has just one count. The CDR3 DNA follows: TGTGCCAGCAGTCCCGATGGTAGCAATCAGCCCCAGCATTTT. Translation: CASSPDGSNQPQHF. The chain recombines TRBV6-5 with TRBJ1-5; D is unclear. V was trimmed by 5 bases and J by 0 bases, leaving 8 bases between them. CDR1 is MNHEY, CDR2 SVGAGI, per germline. The CDR3 has 14 residues.

The rearrangement links TRBV7-3 to TRBJ2-2, with a weak D call TRBD2 (5 bases). Germline V lookup: CDR1 SGHTA, CDR2 FQGTGA. The CDR3 loop spans 15 amino acids. The germline V and J ends were trimmed by 0 bases and 1 base, with 6 bases remaining between them. This CDR3 is CASSLTDLNTGELFF. CDR3 sequence (DNA): TGTGCCAGCAGCTTAACGGACTTGAACACCGGGGAGCTGTTTTTT.

A few counts support this clone. The genes are TRBV27 and TRBJ1-5, with 8 bases lining up with TRBD1. The germline V gene encodes CDR1 MNHEY and CDR2 SMNVEV (reference sequence). The CDR3 has 14 amino acids. The ends lost 5 bases at V and 6 bases at J; junction bases unmatched: 6. As DNA, the CDR3 is TGTGCCAGCAGTCATGGACAGGGAGGTCAGCCCCAGCATTTT. Translation: CASSHGQGGQPQHF.

CDR3 sequence: CASSRALGTMNTEAFF. As DNA, the CDR3 is TGTGCCAGCAGCCGAGCCCTCGGGACAATGAACACTGAAGCTTTCTTT. The V and J genes are TRBV14 and TRBJ1-1; tentatively, D is TRBD1 (6 bases). V was trimmed by 4 bases and J by 0 bases, leaving 15 bases between them. CDR3 length: 16 residues. Looked up from germline, CDR1 is SGHDN and CDR2 is FVKESK. Combining the CDR3 with reference TRBV14 and TRBJ1-1 gives the whole variable domain EAGVTQFPSHSVIEKGQTVTLRCDPISGHDNLYWYRRVMGKEIKFLLHFVKESKQDESGMPNNRFLAERTGGTYSTLKVQPAELEDSGVYFCASSRALGTMNTEAFFGQGTRLTVV.

The chain links TRBV7-9 to TRBJ1-1; tentative D call: TRBD1 (5 bases). The CDR3 totals 14 residues. V was shortened by 0 bases and J by 2 bases, with 7 bases between the two germline ends. CDR1 and CDR2 from the germline V gene are SEHNR and FQNEAQ (reference sequence). CDR3 nucleotide sequence: TGTGCCAGCAGCTTAGCGACAGCCAACACTGAAGCTTTCTTT. Its translation: CASSLATANTEAFF.

V and J are TRBV6-2 or TRBV6-3 and TRBJ2-5; 12 positions agree with TRBD2. Germline assignment: CDR1 MNHEY and CDR2 SVGEGT. This CDR3 is 18 amino acids long. V was clipped by 0 bases and J by 1 base; unmatched bases: 6. Written as DNA, the CDR3 is TGTGCCAGCAGTTACTCGGGGCCTAGCGGGAGGGCCCAAGAGACCCAGTACTTC. It yields the protein CASSYSGPSGRAQETQYF.

The chain links TRBV29-1 to TRBJ2-7, with D uncertain. Germline CDR1 SQVTM, CDR2 ANQGSEA. The CDR3 is 14 amino acids. Trimming removed 6 bases at V and 0 bases at J, with 15 bases between. The CDR3 DNA is TGCAGCGTGACGAGTCCCACCAGCTCCTACGAGCAGTACTTC. Its protein product is CSVTSPTSSYEQYF.

Concerning this clone: An end of the junction differs from the germline gene, which may be a read error. The chain employs TRBV11-2 and TRBJ2-1, with 7 bases identical to TRBD2. Germline CDR1 is SGHAT and CDR2 is FQNNGV. The CDR3 sequence is 15 residues long. The CDR3 protein is CASSLDSGNYNEQFF. CDR3 nucleotides: TGTGCCAGCAGCCTAGACAGCGGGAACTACAATGAGCAGTTCTTC.

The chain carries TRBV14 and TRBJ2-3, with 8 bases that match TRBD2. J gave up 6 bases and V 3 bases, and 5 bases lay outside the gene matches. Germline lookup yields CDR1 SGHDN and CDR2 FVKESK. The CDR3 is 14 residues long. This CDR3 reads CASSHRVAGDTQYF. DNA of the CDR3: TGTGCCAGCAGCCACCGGGTAGCGGGGGATACGCAGTATTTT.

J is TRBJ2-3 and V is TRBV9; D is unresolved. Trimming pared 0 bases from V and 0 bases from J, leaving 14 bases between. The CDR3 is 17 residues long. The germline V gene encodes CDR1 SGDLS and CDR2 YYNGEE. For the CDR3, the DNA is TGTGCCAGCAGCGTAGCTGTAGGGTATGCTAGCACAGATACGCAGTATTTT. Amino acids: CASSVAVGYASTDTQYF.

The table lists this clone with a few counts. V usage is TRBV29-1 and J usage is TRBJ1-1; 9 nucleotides line up with TRBD1. The CDR3 contains 10 residues. Germline CDR1 is SQVTM and CDR2 is ANQGSEA. V lost 7 bases to trimming and J lost 11 bases; unmatched junction nucleotides: 5. The CDR3 here is CSAGDRDAFF. The CDR3 nucleotides are TGCAGCGCGGGGGACAGGGATGCTTTCTTT.

This rearrangement joins TRBV6-5 to TRBJ1-5; 8 bases fit TRBD1. CDR1 is MNHEY and CDR2 is SVGAGI in the germline V gene. V trimming: 2 bases; J trimming: 5 bases; junction bases outside the gene matches: 8. The CDR3 sequence is 16 residues long. The CDR3 spells CASSYDPTGGHQPQHF. The CDR3 DNA reads as TGTGCCAGCAGTTACGACCCTACAGGGGGGCATCAGCCCCAGCATTTT.

The chain joins TRBV6-5 to TRBJ2-3, with no clear D. V lost 6 bases and J 1 base, leaving 8 bases between the germline ends. Germline V gene lookup returns CDR1 MNHEY and CDR2 SVGAGI. The CDR3 is 13 residues long. This chain's CDR3 is CASRSQGTDTQYF. For the CDR3, the DNA is TGTGCCAGCAGGTCGCAGGGCACAGATACGCAGTATTTT.